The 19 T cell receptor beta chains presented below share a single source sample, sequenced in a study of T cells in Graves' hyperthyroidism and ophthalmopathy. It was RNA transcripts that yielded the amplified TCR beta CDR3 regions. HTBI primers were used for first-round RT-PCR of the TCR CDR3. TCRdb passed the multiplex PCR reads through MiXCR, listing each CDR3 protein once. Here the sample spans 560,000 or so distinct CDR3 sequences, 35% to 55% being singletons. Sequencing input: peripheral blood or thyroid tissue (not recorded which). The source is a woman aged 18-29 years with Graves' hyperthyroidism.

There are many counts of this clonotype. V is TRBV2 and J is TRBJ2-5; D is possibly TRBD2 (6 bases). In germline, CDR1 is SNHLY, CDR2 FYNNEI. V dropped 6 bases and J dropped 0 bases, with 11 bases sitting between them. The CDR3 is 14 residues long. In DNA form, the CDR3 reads TGTGCCAGCAGAATAGCGGTATACCAAGAGACCCAGTACTTC. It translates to CASRIAVYQETQYF.

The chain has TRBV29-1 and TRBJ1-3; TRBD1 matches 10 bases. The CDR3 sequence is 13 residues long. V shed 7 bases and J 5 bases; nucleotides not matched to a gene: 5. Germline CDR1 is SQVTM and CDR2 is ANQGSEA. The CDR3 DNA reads TGCAGCGCTTGGGACAGGGGCCGAAACACCATATATTTT. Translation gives CSAWDRGRNTIYF.

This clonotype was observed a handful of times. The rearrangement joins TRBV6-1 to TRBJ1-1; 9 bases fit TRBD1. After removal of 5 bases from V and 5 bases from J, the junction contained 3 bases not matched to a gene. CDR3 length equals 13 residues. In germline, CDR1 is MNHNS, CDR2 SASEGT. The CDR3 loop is CASSRTGETEAFF. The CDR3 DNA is TGTGCCAGCAGTCGGACAGGGGAAACTGAAGCTTTCTTT.

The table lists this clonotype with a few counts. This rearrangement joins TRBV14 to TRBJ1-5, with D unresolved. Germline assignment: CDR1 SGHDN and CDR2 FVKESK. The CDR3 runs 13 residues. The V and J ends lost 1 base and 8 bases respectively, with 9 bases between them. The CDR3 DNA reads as TGTGCCAGCAGCCAAGTGGGTCGGGAGCCCCAGCATTTT. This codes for CASSQVGREPQHF.

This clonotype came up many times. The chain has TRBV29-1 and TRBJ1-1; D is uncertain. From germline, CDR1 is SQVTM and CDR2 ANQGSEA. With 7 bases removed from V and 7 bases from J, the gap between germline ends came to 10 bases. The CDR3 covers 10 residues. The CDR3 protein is CSAFEFEAFF. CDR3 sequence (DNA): TGCAGCGCCTTCGAGTTTGAAGCTTTCTTT. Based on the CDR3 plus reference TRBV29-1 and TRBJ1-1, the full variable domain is SAVISQKPSRDICQRGTSLTIQCQVDSQVTMMFWYRQQPGQSLTLIATANQGSEATYESGFVIDKFPISRPNLTFSTLTVSNMSPEDSSIYLCSAFEFEAFFGQGTRLTVV.

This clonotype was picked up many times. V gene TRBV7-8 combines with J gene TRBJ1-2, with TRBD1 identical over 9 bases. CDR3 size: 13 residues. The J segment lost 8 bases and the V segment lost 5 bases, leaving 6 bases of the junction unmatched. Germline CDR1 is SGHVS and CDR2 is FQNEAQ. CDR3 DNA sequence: TGTGCCAGCAGCGCACAGGGGGCGCGGGGCTACACCTTC. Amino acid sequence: CASSAQGARGYTF.

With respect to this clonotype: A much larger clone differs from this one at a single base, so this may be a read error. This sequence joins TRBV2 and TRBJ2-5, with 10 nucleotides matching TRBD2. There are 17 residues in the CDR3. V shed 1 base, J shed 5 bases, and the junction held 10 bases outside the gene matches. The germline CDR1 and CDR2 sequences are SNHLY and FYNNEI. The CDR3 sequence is CASSEGLAGDVMETQYF. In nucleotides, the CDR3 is TGTGCCAGCAGTGAAGGGCTAGCGGGAGACGTGATGGAGACCCAGTACTTC. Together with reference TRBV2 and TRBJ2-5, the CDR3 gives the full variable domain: EPEVTQTPSHQVTQMGQEVILRCVPISNHLYFYWYRQILGQKVEFLVSFYNNEISEKSEIFDDQFSVERPDGSNFTLKIRSTKLEDSAMYFCASSEGLAGDVMETQYFGPGTRLLVL.

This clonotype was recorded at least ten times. In nucleotides, the CDR3 is TGTGCCAGCAGTCGGGACGGCACCTACGAGCAGTACTTC. Its translation: CASSRDGTYEQYF. The chain is built from TRBV5-5 and TRBJ2-7; tentatively, D is TRBD1 or TRBD2 (5 bases each). The CDR3 totals 13 residues. V was clipped by 5 bases and J by 2 bases, with 11 bases between them. CDR1 and CDR2 from the germline V gene are SGHKS and YYEKEE (reference sequence).

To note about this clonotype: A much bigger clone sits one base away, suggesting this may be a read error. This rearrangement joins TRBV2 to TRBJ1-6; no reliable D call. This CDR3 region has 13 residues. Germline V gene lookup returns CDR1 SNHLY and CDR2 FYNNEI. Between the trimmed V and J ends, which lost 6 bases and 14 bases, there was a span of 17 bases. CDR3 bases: TGTGCCAGCAGGTGGGCCAACCGTTCGGCCCTCCACTTT. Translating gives CASRWANRSALHF.

The CDR3 bases are TGTGCCAGCAGTTTATCAGGGACAGGGGGCGGATACTATGGCTACACCTTC. It yields the protein CASSLSGTGGGYYGYTF. The chain carries TRBV27 and TRBJ1-2; 12 positions match TRBD1. CDR3 length equals 17 residues. From germline, CDR1 is MNHEY and CDR2 SMNVEV (reference sequence). V shed 0 bases and J 3 bases; nucleotides not matched to a gene: 5.

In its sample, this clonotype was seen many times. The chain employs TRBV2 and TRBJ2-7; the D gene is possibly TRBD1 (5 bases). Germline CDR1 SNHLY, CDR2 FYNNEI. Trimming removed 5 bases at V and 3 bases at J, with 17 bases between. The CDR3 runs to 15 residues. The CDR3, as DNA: TGTGCCAGCAGTCCCCAGGGTCGCAGGGACTACGAGCAGTACTTC. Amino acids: CASSPQGRRDYEQYF.

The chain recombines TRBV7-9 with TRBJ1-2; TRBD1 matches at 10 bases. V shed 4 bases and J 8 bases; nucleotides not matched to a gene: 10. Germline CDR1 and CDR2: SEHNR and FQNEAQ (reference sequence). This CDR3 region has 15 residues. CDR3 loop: CASSSWDRGSDGYTF. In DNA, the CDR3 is TGTGCCAGCAGCTCCTGGGACAGGGGATCCGACGGCTACACCTTC.

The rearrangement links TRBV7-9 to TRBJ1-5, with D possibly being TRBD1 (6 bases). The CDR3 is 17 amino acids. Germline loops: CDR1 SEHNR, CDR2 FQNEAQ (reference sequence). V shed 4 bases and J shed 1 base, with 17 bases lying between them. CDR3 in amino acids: CASSYGTTDGSNQPQHF. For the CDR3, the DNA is TGTGCCAGCAGCTACGGGACAACCGACGGGAGCAATCAGCCCCAGCATTTT.

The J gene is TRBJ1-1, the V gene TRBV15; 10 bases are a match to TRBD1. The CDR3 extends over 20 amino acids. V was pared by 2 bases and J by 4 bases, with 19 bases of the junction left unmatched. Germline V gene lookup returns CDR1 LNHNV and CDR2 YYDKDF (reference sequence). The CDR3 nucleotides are TGTGCCACCAGCAGACCCAGCAGGCCAGACAGGGGGCTTAGGGGCACTGAAGCTTTCTTT. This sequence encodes CATSRPSRPDRGLRGTEAFF.

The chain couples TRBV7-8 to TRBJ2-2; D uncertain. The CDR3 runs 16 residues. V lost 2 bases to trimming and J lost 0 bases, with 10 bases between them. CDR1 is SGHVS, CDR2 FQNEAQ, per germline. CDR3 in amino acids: CASSLHGISNTGELFF. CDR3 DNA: TGTGCCAGCAGCTTACACGGAATCTCGAACACCGGGGAGCTGTTTTTT.

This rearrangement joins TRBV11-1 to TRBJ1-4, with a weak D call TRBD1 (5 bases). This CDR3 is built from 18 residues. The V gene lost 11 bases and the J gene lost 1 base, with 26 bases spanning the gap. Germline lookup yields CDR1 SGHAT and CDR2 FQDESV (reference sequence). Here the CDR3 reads CAWYPAPGRILTNEKLFF. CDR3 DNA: TGTGCCTGGTATCCAGCACCGGGACGGATCCTAACTAATGAAAAACTGTTTTTT.

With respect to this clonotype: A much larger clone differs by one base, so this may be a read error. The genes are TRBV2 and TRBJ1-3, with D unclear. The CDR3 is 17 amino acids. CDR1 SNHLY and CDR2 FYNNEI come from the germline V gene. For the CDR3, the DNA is TGTGCCTGCAGTGAAGGAACAGCTATTTGGTCTGGAAACACCATATATTTT. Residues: CACSEGTAIWSGNTIYF.

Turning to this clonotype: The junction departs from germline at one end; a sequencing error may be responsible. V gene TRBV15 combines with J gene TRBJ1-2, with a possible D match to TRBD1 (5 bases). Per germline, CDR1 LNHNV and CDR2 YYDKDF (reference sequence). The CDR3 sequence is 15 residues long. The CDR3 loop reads CATSREVGAGYNDDF. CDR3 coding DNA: TGTGCCACCAGCAGAGAAGTAGGGGCTGGCTACAACGACGACTTC.

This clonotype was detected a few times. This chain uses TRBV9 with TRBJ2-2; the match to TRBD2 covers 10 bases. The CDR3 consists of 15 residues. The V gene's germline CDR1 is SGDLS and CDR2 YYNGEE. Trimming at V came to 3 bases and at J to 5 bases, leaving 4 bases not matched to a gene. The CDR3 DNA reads TGTGCCAGCAGCGCTAGCGGGAGCGGGACCGGGGAGCTGTTTTTT. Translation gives CASSASGSGTGELFF.